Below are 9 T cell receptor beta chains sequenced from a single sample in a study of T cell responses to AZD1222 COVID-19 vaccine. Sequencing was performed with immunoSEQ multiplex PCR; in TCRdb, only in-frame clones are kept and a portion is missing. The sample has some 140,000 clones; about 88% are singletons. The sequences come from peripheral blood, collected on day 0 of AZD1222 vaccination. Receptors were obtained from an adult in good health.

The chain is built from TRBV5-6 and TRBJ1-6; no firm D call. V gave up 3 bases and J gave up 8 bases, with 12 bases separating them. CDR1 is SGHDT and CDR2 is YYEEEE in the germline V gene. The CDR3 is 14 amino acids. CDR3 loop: CASSWSRRDSPLHF. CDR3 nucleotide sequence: TGTGCCAGCAGCTGGAGCAGGAGGGATTCACCCCTCCACTTT.

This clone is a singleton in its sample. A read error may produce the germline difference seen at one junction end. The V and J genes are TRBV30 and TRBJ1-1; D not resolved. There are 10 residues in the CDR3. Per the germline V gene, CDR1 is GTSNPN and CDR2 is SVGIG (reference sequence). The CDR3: CAWRFGAWGF. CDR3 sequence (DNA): TGTGCCTGGAGGTTCGGCGCCTGGGGCTTT.

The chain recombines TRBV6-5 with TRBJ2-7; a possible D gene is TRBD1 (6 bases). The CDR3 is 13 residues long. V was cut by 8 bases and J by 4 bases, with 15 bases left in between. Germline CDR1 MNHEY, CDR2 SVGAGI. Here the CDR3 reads CASVGAVVYEQYF. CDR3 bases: TGTGCCAGCGTGGGGGCGGTTGTTTACGAGCAGTACTTC.

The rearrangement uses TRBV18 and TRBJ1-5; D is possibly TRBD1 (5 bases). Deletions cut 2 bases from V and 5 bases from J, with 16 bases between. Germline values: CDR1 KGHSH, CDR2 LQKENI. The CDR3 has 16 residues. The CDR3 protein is CASSPTNWGGDQPQHF. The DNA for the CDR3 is TGTGCCAGCTCACCAACAAATTGGGGGGGAGATCAGCCCCAGCATTTT.

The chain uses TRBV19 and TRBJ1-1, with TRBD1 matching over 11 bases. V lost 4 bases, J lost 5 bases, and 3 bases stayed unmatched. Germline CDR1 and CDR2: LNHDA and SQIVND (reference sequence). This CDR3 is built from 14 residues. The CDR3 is CASSTDRGRTEAFF. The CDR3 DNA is TGTGCCAGTAGTACGGACAGGGGGCGAACTGAAGCTTTCTTT.

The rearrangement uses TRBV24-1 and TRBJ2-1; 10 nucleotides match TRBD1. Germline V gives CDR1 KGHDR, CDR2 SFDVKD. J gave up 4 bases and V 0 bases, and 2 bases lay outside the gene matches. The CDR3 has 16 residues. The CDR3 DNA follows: TGTGCCACCAGTGATTTGCCGGGACAGGGGTACAATGAGCAGTTCTTC. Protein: CATSDLPGQGYNEQFF.

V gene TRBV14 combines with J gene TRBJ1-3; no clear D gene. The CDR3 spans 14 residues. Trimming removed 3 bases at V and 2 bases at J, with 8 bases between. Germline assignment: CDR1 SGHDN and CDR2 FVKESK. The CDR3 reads CASSQTPPGNTIYF. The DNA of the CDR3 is TGTGCCAGCAGCCAGACCCCTCCTGGAAACACCATATATTTT.

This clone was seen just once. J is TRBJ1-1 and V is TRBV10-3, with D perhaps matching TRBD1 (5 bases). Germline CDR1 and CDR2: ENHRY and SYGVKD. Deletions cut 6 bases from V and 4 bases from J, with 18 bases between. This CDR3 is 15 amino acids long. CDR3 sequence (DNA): TGTGCCATCAGACCTGGACGGACCGGGGGCACTGAAGCTTTCTTT. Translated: CAIRPGRTGGTEAFF.

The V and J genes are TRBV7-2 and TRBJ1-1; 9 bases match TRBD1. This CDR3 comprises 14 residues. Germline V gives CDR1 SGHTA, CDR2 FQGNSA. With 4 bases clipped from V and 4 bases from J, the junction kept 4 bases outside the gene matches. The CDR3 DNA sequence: TGTGCCAGCAGCTCCAGACAGGGGGGCACTGAAGCTTTCTTT. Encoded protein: CASSSRQGGTEAFF.